This T cell receptor (beta chain) came from a study of shared clonotypes between healthy human individuals. Study in general: CD8 memory received one plate per donor, CD8 naive two, CD4 memory three and CD4 naive three.

In germline, CDR1 is SNHLY, CDR2 FYNNEI. The ends were cut back, 6 bases at V and 0 bases at J, with 12 bases in the middle. The CDR3 spans 16 residues. Findings of the study overall: A small donor pool kept down the genetic and exposure-history diversity that was represented. In general, naive subsets displayed greater estimated richness than memory subsets did.

Every subset's genomic DNA went evenly onto several immunoSEQ plates. Profiling relied on immunoSEQ multiplex PCR, and the TCRdb table lists in-frame clones only, not all of them. Here the sample spans around 2.1 million clones, 90% to 95% being singletons. The table lists this clone with a count of one. Its antigen is as yet unknown. Only CD45RO-negative cells positively selected for CCR7 counted as naive CD8 cells, so terminally differentiated effector memory CD45RA+ cells were excluded. The clonotype comes from a man between 18 and 35 years old in good health. Some clones in this sample may be carry-over from other donors' samples. The chain uses TRBV2 and TRBJ2-6, with D tentatively TRBD1 (6 bases). The sequenced sample consisted of naive CD8+ T cells from PBMCs. CDR3 loop: CASSLDRSSGANVLTF. The DNA of the CDR3 is TGTGCCAGCAGCCTCGACAGGAGCTCTGGGGCCAACGTCCTGACTTTC.